The TCR beta chain described here comes from a study of control samples from healthy donors and cancer patients. Produced via immunoSEQ multiplex PCR; TCRdb's table is partial and in-frame only. The sample consists of under 200,000 clones, approximately 86% of them appearing once. Germline values: CDR1 SGDLS, CDR2 YYNGEE. The V gene end was trimmed by 3 bases and the J gene end by 3 bases; junction bases not matched to a gene: 5. The CDR3 is 15 amino acids. Material: blood. This TCR derives from a woman in her thirties in good health. The rearrangement joins TRBV9 to TRBJ1-3, with 8 bases fitting TRBD1. The CDR3 DNA reads TGTGCCAGCAGCGCAACACAGGGGGATGGAAACACCATATATTTT. Residues: CASSATQGDGNTIYF.